These 27 T cell receptor beta chains originate from one sample sequenced in a study of identical twins. TCRdb reprocessed the 5' RACE reads with MiXCR, giving one entry per CDR3 protein. The data contain 1.5 million to 2 million distinct CDR3 sequences, around 33% of them singletons. The specimen was cord blood. The source is a newborn girl in good health.

This clonotype was counted between two and nine times. J is TRBJ2-7 and V is TRBV12-3 or TRBV12-4; weak D call: TRBD1 (6 bases). The CDR3 totals 13 residues. Trimming took 10 bases from V and 0 from J, leaving 13 bases between them. The CDR3 protein is CATQTGLSYEQYF. Here the CDR3 DNA reads TGTGCCACCCAAACAGGGCTCTCCTACGAGCAGTACTTC.

In regard to this clonotype: An end of the junction differs from the germline gene, which may be a read error. This sequence joins TRBV3-1 and TRBJ1-1; D is ambiguous. The CDR3 extends over 12 amino acids. The V gene's germline CDR1 is LGHDT and CDR2 YNNKEL (reference sequence). The CDR3 nucleotides read TGTGCCAGCAGCCACCTGAAGACTGAAGCTTTCTTT. Translating it yields CASSHLKTEAFF.

The chain employs TRBV9 and TRBJ2-2, with 12 bases lining up with TRBD2. Per germline, CDR1 SGDLS and CDR2 YYNGEE. The length of the CDR3 is 18 residues. V was pared by 4 bases and J by 3 bases, with 10 bases of the junction left unmatched. Written as DNA, the CDR3 is TGTGCCAGCAGCCCGGCTAGCGGGGGGGCCTACGACACCGGGGAGCTGTTTTTT. Its protein is CASSPASGGAYDTGELFF.

This clonotype has just a few counts. The V and J genes are TRBV27 and TRBJ1-1; D might be TRBD1 (6 bases). Germline loops: CDR1 MNHEY, CDR2 SMNVEV (reference sequence). Deletions cut 6 bases from V and 6 bases from J, with 17 bases between. CDR3 size: 14 residues. The CDR3 is CASRGMGARPEAFF. The CDR3 nucleotides read TGTGCCAGCAGAGGTATGGGGGCTCGGCCTGAAGCTTTCTTT.

The J gene is TRBJ1-1, the V gene TRBV12-5, with TRBD1 matching 7 bases. V gave up 7 bases and J gave up 1 base; unmatched junction bases: 6. Germline V CDR1 and CDR2: LGHNT, FRNRAP. The CDR3 consists of 14 residues. The CDR3, as DNA: TGTGCTAGTGTCCGACAGGGAAAGAACACTGAAGCTTTCTTT. It is translated as CASVRQGKNTEAFF.

This clonotype was seen a few times. The V call is TRBV5-1, the J call TRBJ2-7, with no clear D. The V end lost 0 bases, the J end lost 2 bases, and 9 bases lay between the germline ends. Germline CDR1 reads SGHRS; CDR2 reads YFSETQ. The CDR3 spans 14 residues. The CDR3 region is CASSLDGHTYEQYF. CDR3 DNA sequence: TGCGCCAGCAGCTTGGACGGGCATACCTACGAGCAGTACTTC.

The J gene is TRBJ2-2, the V gene TRBV5-1; no clear D. The CDR3 extends over 18 amino acids. The V and J ends lost 0 bases and 0 bases respectively, with 15 bases between them. CDR1 SGHRS and CDR2 YFSETQ come from the germline V gene. CDR3 DNA sequence: TGCGCCAGCAGCTTGGAGTACGGGCATCCCGCGAACACCGGGGAGCTGTTTTTT. Its protein is CASSLEYGHPANTGELFF.

This clonotype was counted only a few times. This chain uses TRBV7-6 with TRBJ2-7; perhaps D is TRBD1 or TRBD2 (6 bases each). The CDR3 runs to 14 residues. Germline lookup yields CDR1 SGHVS and CDR2 FNYEAQ. The V gene lost 5 bases and the J gene lost 4 bases, with 15 bases spanning the gap. The chain's CDR3 is CASSLPGAGYEQYF. Here the CDR3 DNA reads TGTGCCAGCAGCCTGCCGGGGGCAGGGTACGAGCAGTACTTC.

This clonotype was seen ten or more times. The V gene is TRBV29-1, the J gene TRBJ2-4; D is tentatively TRBD1 or TRBD2 (5 bases each). The V and J ends lost 7 bases and 2 bases respectively, with 15 bases between them. Germline V gives CDR1 SQVTM, CDR2 ANQGSEA. CDR3 length: 14 residues. DNA for the CDR3: TGCAGCGGTGGGGACCATGGGACCAAAAACATTCAGTACTTC. This sequence encodes CSGGDHGTKNIQYF.

This chain connects TRBV13 to TRBJ2-4, with a weak D call TRBD2 (5 bases). V was clipped by 1 base and J by 13 bases, with 14 bases between them. The CDR3 runs 13 residues. Per germline, CDR1 PRHDT and CDR2 FYEKMQ (reference sequence). CDR3 DNA: TGTGCCAGCAGCTTAGACAGTCTTAGGGAGCAGTACTTC. It codes for CASSLDSLREQYF.

The chain recombines TRBV24-1 with TRBJ2-2, with D possibly being TRBD2 (6 bases). V shed 7 bases and J shed 2 bases, with 10 bases lying between them. Germline V CDR1 and CDR2: KGHDR, SFDVKD. CDR3 size: 14 residues. The CDR3 bases are TGTGCCACCAGGGGTAGCGGTAACACCGGGGAGCTGTTTTTT. It translates to CATRGSGNTGELFF.

Many counts were recorded for this clonotype. V gene TRBV5-1 combines with J gene TRBJ2-1; 10 bases map to TRBD2. The CDR3 runs to 17 residues. V shed 0 bases, J shed 2 bases, and the junction held 5 bases outside the gene matches. From germline, CDR1 is SGHRS and CDR2 YFSETQ. CDR3 residues: CASSLANLAGAYNEQFF. The CDR3 DNA reads TGCGCCAGCAGCTTGGCCAACCTAGCGGGGGCCTACAATGAGCAGTTCTTC.

This chain connects TRBV20-1 to TRBJ2-3, with 11 bases lining up with TRBD2. V trimming: 6 bases; J trimming: 3 bases; junction bases outside the gene matches: 5. Germline CDR1 reads DFQATT; CDR2 reads SNEGSKA (reference sequence). The CDR3 runs to 14 residues. The CDR3 sequence is CSAVAGGQTDTQYF. The CDR3, as DNA: TGCAGTGCGGTAGCGGGGGGGCAAACAGATACGCAGTATTTT.

V gene TRBV3-1 combines with J gene TRBJ2-7; D unclear. The germline V and J ends were trimmed by 0 bases and 2 bases, with 8 bases remaining between them. The germline gives CDR1 LGHDT, CDR2 YNNKEL (reference sequence). The CDR3 spans 14 residues. The DNA for the CDR3 is TGTGCCAGCAGCCAAGATGGGCGTCCCTACGAGCAGTACTTC. Its translation: CASSQDGRPYEQYF.

This clonotype was recorded a few times. Being one base from a much bigger clone, this may be a read error. The V and J genes are TRBV12-3 or TRBV12-4 and TRBJ2-1, with 14 bases matching TRBD2. This CDR3 contains 15 residues. The V segment lost 3 bases and the J segment 13 bases; nucleotides outside the gene matches: 8. The CDR3 DNA reads TGTGCCAGCAGTTTGGGACTAGCGGGAGAGGAGACCCAGTTCTTC. Residues: CASSLGLAGEETQFF.

This clonotype was counted only a few times. This chain uses TRBV24-1 with TRBJ1-1, with TRBD1 matching 7 bases. The trim removed 3 bases at V and 10 bases at J, leaving 4 bases unmatched. CDR3 length: 12 amino acids. Germline V gives CDR1 KGHDR, CDR2 SFDVKD. CDR3 loop: CATSDEGAGAFF. The CDR3 nucleotides are TGTGCCACCAGTGATGAGGGGGCTGGAGCTTTCTTT.

This clonotype was picked up a small number of times. This sequence joins TRBV7-8 and TRBJ1-4; D not resolved. V lost 5 bases to trimming and J lost 4 bases, with 14 bases between them. The CDR3 is 15 residues long. Germline V gives CDR1 SGHVS, CDR2 FQNEAQ. CDR3 protein: CASSDPGRLNEKLFF. CDR3 bases: TGTGCCAGCAGCGATCCAGGAAGGCTTAATGAAAAACTGTTTTTT.

The chain combines TRBV12-3 or TRBV12-4 with TRBJ2-2, with 11 positions matching TRBD1. With 7 bases clipped from V and 7 bases from J, the junction kept 11 bases outside the gene matches. This CDR3 is built from 16 residues. This chain's CDR3 is CASNLGQGASGGELFF. The DNA of the CDR3 is TGTGCCAGCAACCTCGGACAGGGGGCTTCTGGCGGGGAGCTGTTTTTT.

The V and J genes are TRBV29-1 and TRBJ1-2; 8 nucleotides agree with TRBD1. J gave up 8 bases and V 6 bases, and 11 bases lay outside the gene matches. The CDR3 totals 13 residues. Per germline, CDR1 SQVTM and CDR2 ANQGSEA. CDR3 amino acids: CSVRDRGGYGYTF. CDR3 bases: TGCAGCGTGAGAGACAGGGGAGGTTACGGCTACACCTTC.

The V gene is TRBV12-3 or TRBV12-4, the J gene TRBJ2-2; D not certain. The CDR3 is 14 amino acids. V lost 5 bases, J lost 1 base, and 8 bases lay in between. The CDR3 here is CASSDRRNTGELFF. The CDR3 bases are TGTGCCAGCAGTGACCGACGGAACACCGGGGAGCTGTTTTTT.

This clonotype was found a few times. This chain joins TRBV20-1 and TRBJ1-1, with TRBD1 matching 7 bases. CDR1 and CDR2 from the germline V gene are DFQATT and SNEGSKA (reference sequence). V lost 2 bases and J lost 7; bases outside the gene matches: 7. This CDR3 spans 13 amino acids. The CDR3 sequence: CSARWRGRGEAFF. The CDR3 nucleotides read TGCAGTGCTAGATGGAGGGGGCGAGGTGAAGCTTTCTTT.

The chain couples TRBV6-1 to TRBJ2-7; maybe TRBD1 (6 bases). Deletions cut 6 bases from V and 2 bases from J, with 14 bases between. Germline-derived CDR1 and CDR2 are MNHNS and SASEGT. The CDR3 loop spans 14 amino acids. Here the CDR3 reads CASSEFRGPYEQYF. The CDR3 coding sequence is TGTGCCAGCAGCGAGTTCAGGGGCCCCTACGAGCAGTACTTC.

This rearrangement joins TRBV25-1 to TRBJ2-1, with a weak D call TRBD2 (7 bases). The CDR3 extends over 16 amino acids. The germline V and J ends were trimmed by 2 bases and 0 bases, with 11 bases remaining between them. Germline V gene data show CDR1 as MGHDK and CDR2 as SYGVNS. The CDR3: CASSEGGGYSYNEQFF. The DNA for the CDR3 is TGTGCCAGCAGTGAAGGCGGGGGCTACTCCTACAATGAGCAGTTCTTC.

This clonotype was seen a handful of times. In DNA form, the CDR3 reads TGCGCCAGCAGCCAAGAAGCAGGTCTCACCAGCCGGGCAGATACGCAGTATTTT. As protein: CASSQEAGLTSRADTQYF. The chain links TRBV4-1 to TRBJ2-3; no clear D gene. Looked up from germline, CDR1 is MGHRA and CDR2 is YSYEKL. This CDR3 spans 18 amino acids. V lost 0 bases and J lost 4, with 20 bases in between.

This clonotype occurred many times. The chain combines TRBV20-1 with TRBJ1-2, with D tentatively TRBD1 (6 bases). Germline loops: CDR1 DFQATT, CDR2 SNEGSKA (reference sequence). Trimming shortened V by 1 base and J by 2 bases, and 8 bases separated the two germline ends. The CDR3 has 13 amino acids. The CDR3 DNA is TGCAGTGCTAGAGCGGACAGAAACTATGGCTACACCTTC. Protein product: CSARADRNYGYTF.

The J gene is TRBJ2-5, the V gene TRBV28; 11 positions agree with TRBD2. The V gene's germline CDR1 is MDHEN and CDR2 SYDVKM. V lost 2 bases to trimming and J lost 9 bases; unmatched junction nucleotides: 5. The CDR3 extends over 14 amino acids. CDR3 in amino acids: CASSLVTSGRSQYF. CDR3 DNA: TGTGCCAGCAGTTTAGTAACTAGCGGGAGATCCCAGTACTTC.

The V gene is TRBV20-1, the J gene TRBJ2-5, with TRBD2 matching 7 bases. Matching the DNA end better, TRBJ2-7 makes the J call doubtful. CDR1 and CDR2 (germline): DFQATT, SNEGSKA (reference sequence). This CDR3 comprises 14 residues. CDR3 nucleotide sequence: TGCAGTGCTAGAGATGTGGGAGGGCCGATCGAGCAGTACTTC. Protein sequence: CSARDVGGPIEQYF.